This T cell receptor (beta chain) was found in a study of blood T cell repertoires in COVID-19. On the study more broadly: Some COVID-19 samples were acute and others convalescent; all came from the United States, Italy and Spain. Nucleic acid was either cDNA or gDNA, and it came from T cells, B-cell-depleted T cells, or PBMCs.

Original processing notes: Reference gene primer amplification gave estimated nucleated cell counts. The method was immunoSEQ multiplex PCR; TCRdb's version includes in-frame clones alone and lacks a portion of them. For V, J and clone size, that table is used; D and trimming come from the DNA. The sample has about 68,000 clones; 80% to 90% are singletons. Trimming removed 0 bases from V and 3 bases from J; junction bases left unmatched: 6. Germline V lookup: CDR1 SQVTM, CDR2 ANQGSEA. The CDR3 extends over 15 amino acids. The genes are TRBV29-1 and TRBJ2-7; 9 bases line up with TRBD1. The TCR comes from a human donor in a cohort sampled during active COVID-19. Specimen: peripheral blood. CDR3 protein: CSVEEMGQGHYEQYF. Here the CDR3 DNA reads TGCAGCGTTGAAGAAATGGGACAGGGACACTACGAGCAGTACTTC.